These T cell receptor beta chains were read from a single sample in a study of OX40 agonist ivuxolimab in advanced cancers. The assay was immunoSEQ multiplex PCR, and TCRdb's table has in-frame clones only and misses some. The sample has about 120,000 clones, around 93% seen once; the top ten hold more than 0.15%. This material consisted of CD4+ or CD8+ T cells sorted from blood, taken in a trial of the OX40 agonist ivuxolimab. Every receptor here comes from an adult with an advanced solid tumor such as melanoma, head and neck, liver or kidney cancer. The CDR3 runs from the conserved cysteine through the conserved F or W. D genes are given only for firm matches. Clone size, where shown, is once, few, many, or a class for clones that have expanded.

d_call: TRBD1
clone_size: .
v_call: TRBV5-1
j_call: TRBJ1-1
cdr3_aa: CASSLASGQGAGENTEAFF
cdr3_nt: TGCGCCAGCAGCTTGGCGAGCGGACAGGGGGCGGGGGAGAACACTGAAGCTTTCTTT

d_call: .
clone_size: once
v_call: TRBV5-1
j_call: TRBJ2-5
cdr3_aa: CASSLDVQETQYF
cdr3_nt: TGCGCCAGCAGCCTGGACGTCCAAGAGACCCAGTACTTC

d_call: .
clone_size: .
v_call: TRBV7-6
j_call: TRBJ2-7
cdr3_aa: CASSPQGGLRNEQYF
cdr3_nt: TGTGCCAGCAGCCCCCAGGGGGGGTTGCGGAACGAGCAGTACTTC

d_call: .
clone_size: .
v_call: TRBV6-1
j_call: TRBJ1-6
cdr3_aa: CASTGSSYNSPLHF
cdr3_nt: TGTGCCAGCACGGGAAGCTCCTATAATTCACCCCTCCACTTT

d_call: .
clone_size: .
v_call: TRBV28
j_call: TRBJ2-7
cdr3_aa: CASSLDRPGLVPYF
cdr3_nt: TGTGCCAGCAGTTTGGACAGGCCGGGACTAGTGCCTTACTTC

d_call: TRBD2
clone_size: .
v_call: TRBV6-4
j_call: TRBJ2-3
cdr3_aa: CASSDVLARSRDTQYF
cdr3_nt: TGTGCCAGCAGTGACGTACTAGCGAGGTCCCGGGATACGCAGTATTTT

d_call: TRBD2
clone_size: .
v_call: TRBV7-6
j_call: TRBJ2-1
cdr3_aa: CASGGSSYNEQFF
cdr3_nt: TGTGCCAGCGGCGGGAGCTCCTACAATGAGCAGTTCTTC

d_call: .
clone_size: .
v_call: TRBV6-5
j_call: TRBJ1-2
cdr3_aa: CASSSPRGGFMGYTF
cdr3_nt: TGTGCCAGCAGTTCCCCTCGTGGAGGGTTTATGGGCTACACCTTC

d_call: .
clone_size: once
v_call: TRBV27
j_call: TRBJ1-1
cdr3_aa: CASSFQARGGTEAFF
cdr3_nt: TGTGCCAGCAGTTTCCAGGCAAGGGGAGGGACTGAAGCTTTCTTT

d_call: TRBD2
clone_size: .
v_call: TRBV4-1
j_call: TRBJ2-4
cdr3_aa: CASSPRGLAGEGAKNIQYF
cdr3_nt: TGCGCCAGCAGCCCCCGGGGACTAGCGGGGGAGGGGGCCAAAAACATTCAGTACTTC

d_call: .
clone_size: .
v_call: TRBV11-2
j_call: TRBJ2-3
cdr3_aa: CASSFSGITDTQYF
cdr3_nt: TGTGCCAGCAGCTTCTCTGGGATTACAGATACGCAGTATTTT

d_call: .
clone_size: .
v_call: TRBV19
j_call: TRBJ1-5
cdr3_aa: CASVLGGGLGNQPQHF
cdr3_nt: TGTGCCAGCGTCCTTGGGGGGGGGCTTGGCAATCAGCCCCAGCATTTT

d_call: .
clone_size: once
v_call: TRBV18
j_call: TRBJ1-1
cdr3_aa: CASSQEQALNTEAFF
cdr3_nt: TGTGCCAGCTCACAAGAACAAGCTTTGAACACTGAAGCTTTCTTT

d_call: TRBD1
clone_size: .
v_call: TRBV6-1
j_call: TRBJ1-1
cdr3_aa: CASSEQGGTEAFF
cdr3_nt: TGTGCCAGCAGTGAGCAGGGGGGCACTGAAGCTTTCTTT

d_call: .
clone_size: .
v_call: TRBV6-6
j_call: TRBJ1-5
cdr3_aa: CASSIYGNQPQHF
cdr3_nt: TGTGCCAGCAGTATTTATGGGAATCAGCCCCAGCATTTT

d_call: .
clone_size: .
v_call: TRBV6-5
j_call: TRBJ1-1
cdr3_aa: CASGPSMNTEAFF
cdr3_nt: TGTGCCAGTGGGCCCTCTATGAACACTGAAGCTTTCTTT

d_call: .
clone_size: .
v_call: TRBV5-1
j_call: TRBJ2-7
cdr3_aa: CASTQSYEQYF
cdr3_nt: TGCGCCAGCACCCAATCCTACGAGCAGTACTTC

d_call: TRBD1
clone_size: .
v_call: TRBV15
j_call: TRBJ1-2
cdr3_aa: CATSRDSGGTGNYGYTF
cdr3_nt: TGTGCCACCAGCAGAGATTCCGGGGGGACAGGGAACTATGGCTACACCTTC

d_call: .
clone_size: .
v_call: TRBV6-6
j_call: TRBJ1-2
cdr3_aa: CASTPIRGYYGYTF
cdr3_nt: TGTGCCAGCACCCCCATAAGGGGATACTATGGCTACACCTTC

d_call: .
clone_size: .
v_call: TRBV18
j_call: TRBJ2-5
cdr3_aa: CASSPGGETQYF
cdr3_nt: TGTGCCAGCTCACCAGGGGGGGAGACCCAGTACTTC

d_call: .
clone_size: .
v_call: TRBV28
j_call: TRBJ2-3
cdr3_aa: CASSLSGYQTDTQYF
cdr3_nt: TGTGCCAGCAGTTTATCAGGGTATCAGACAGATACGCAGTATTTT

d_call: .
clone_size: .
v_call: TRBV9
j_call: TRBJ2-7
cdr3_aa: CASSPQGTFYEQYF
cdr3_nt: TGTGCCAGCAGCCCCCAGGGGACCTTCTACGAGCAGTACTTC

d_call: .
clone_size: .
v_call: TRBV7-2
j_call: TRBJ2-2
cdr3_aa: CASSLKGNGELFF
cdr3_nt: TGTGCCAGCAGCTTGAAAGGAAACGGGGAGCTGTTTTTT

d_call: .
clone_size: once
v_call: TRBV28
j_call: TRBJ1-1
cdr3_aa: CASIIRAGRNTEAFF
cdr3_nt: TGTGCCAGCATCATACGGGCAGGGAGGAACACTGAAGCTTTCTTT

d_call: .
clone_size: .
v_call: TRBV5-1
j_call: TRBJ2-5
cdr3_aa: CASSLGAGTETQYF
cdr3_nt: TGCGCCAGCAGCTTAGGGGCAGGGACGGAGACCCAGTACTTC

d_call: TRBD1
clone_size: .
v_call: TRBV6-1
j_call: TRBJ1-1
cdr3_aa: CASSLTGVNTEAFF
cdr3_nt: TGTGCCAGCAGCCTGACAGGGGTGAACACTGAAGCTTTCTTT

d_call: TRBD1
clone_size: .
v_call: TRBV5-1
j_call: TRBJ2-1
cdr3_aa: CASSFRTGIYNEQFF
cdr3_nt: TGCGCCAGCAGCTTCCGGACAGGGATCTACAATGAGCAGTTCTTC

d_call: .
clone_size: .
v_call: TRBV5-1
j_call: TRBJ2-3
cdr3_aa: CASSLEVDTQYF
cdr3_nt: TGCGCCAGCAGCTTGGAGGTAGATACGCAGTATTTT

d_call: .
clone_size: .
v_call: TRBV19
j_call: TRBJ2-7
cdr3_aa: CASSIGSTGGTNYEQYF
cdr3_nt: TGTGCCAGTAGTATCGGGTCAACAGGGGGGACTAACTACGAGCAGTACTTC